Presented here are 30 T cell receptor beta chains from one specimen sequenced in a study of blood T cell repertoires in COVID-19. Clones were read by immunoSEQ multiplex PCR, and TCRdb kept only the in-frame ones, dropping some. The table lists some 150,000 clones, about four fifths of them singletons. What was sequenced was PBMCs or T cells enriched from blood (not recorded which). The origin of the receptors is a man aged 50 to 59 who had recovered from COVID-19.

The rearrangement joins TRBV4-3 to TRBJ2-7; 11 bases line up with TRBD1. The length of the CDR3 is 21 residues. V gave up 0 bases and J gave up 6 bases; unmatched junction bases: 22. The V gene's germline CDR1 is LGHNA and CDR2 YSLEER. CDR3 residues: CASSQDRSIGPGQGEGAEQYF. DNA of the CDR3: TGCGCCAGCAGCCAAGATCGGTCGATTGGCCCGGGACAGGGGGAGGGAGCCGAGCAGTACTTC.

The CDR3 bases are TGTGCCAGCAGCTTCCGTGGAGGCAAAAACATTCAGTACTTC. The encoded protein is CASSFRGGKNIQYF. V is TRBV7-3 and J is TRBJ2-4; D perhaps matches TRBD2 (5 bases). V lost 3 bases, J lost 3 bases, and 9 bases lay in between. CDR1 and CDR2 from the germline V gene are SGHTA and FQGTGA. The CDR3 covers 14 residues.

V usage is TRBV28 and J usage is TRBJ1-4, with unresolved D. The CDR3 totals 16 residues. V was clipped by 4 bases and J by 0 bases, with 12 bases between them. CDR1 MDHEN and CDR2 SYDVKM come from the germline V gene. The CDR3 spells CASSSDRSATNEKLFF. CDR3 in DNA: TGTGCCAGCAGTTCTGATCGGAGCGCAACTAATGAAAAACTGTTTTTT.

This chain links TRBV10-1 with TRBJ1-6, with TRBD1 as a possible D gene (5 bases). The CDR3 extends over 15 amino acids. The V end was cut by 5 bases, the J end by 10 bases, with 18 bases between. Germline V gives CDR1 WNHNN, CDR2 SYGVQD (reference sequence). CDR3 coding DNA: TGCGCCAGCAGTCCCTTTTGGGGGGATGGGTCACCCCTCCACTTT. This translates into CASSPFWGDGSPLHF.

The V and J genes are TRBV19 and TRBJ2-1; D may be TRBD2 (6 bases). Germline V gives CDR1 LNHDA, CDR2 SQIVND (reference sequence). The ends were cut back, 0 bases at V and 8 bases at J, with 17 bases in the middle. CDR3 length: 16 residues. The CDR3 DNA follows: TGTGCCAGTAGTATAGATCCCGGGACGCGGGGCGATGAGCAGTTCTTC. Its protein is CASSIDPGTRGDEQFF. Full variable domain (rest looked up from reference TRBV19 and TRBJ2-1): DGGITQSPKYLFRKEGQNVTLSCEQNLNHDAMYWYRQDPGQGLRLIYYSQIVNDFQKGDIAEGYSVSREKKESFPLTVTSAQKNPTAFYLCASSIDPGTRGDEQFFGPGTRLTVL.

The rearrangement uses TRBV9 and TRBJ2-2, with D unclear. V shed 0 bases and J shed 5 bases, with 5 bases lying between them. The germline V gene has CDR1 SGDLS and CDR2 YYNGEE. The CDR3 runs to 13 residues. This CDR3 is CASSVGQTGELFF. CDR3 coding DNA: TGTGCCAGCAGCGTAGGTCAAACCGGGGAGCTGTTTTTT. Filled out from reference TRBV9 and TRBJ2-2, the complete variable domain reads DSGVTQTPKHLITATGQRVTLRCSPRSGDLSVYWYQQSLDQGLQFLIQYYNGEERAKGNILERFSAQQFPDLHSELNLSSLELGDSALYFCASSVGQTGELFFGEGSRLTVL.

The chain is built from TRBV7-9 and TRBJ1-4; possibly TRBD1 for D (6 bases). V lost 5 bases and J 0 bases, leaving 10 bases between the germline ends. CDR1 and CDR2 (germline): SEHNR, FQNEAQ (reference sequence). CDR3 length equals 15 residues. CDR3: CASSGQRATNEKLFF. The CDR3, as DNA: TGTGCCAGCAGCGGACAGCGTGCAACTAATGAAAAACTGTTTTTT.

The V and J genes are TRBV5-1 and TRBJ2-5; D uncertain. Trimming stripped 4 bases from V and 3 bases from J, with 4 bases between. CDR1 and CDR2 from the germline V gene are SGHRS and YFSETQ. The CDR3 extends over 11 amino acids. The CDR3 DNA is TGCGCCAGCAGCGCAGAAGAGACCCAGTACTTC. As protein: CASSAEETQYF.

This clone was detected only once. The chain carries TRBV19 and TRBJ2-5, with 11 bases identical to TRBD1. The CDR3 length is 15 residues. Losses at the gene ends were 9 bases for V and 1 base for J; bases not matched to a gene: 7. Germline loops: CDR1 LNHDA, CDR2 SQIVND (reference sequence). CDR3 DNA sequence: TGTGCCAGAGTCCGGGGACAGGGGGTCCAAGAGACCCAGTACTTC. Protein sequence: CARVRGQGVQETQYF.

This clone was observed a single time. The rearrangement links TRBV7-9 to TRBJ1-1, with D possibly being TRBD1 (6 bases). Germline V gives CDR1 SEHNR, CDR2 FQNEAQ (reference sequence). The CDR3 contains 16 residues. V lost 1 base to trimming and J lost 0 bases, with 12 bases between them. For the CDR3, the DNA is TGTGCCAGCAGCTTAGAGAACAGGGAACTGAACACTGAAGCTTTCTTT. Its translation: CASSLENRELNTEAFF.

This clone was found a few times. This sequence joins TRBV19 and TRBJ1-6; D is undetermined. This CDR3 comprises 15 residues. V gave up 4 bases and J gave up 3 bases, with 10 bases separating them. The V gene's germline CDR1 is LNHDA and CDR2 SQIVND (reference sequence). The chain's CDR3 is CASSTTSRYNSPLHF. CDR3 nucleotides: TGTGCCAGTAGTACGACATCCCGCTATAATTCACCCCTCCACTTT.

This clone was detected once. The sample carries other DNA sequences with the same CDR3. The CDR3 region is CSVGGGGETQYF. In DNA, the CDR3 is TGCAGCGTTGGGGGGGGAGGCGAGACCCAGTACTTC. The chain uses TRBV29-1 and TRBJ2-5, with 7 nucleotides matching TRBD2. CDR1 SQVTM and CDR2 ANQGSEA come from the germline V gene. V was clipped by 4 bases and J by 5 bases; unmatched bases: 4. The CDR3 covers 12 residues.

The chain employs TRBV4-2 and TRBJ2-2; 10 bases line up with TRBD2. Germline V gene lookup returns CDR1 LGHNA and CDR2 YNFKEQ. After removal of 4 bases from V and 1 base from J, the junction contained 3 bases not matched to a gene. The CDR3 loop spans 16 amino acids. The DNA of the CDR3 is TGTGCCAGCAGCCGCCGACTAGCGGGGAACACCGGGGAGCTGTTTTTT. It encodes CASSRRLAGNTGELFF.

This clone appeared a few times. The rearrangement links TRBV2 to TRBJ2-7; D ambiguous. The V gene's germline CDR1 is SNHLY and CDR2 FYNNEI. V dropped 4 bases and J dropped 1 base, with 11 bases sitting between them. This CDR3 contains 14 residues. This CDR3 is CASSVELESYEQYF. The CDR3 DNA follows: TGTGCCAGCAGTGTTGAGCTGGAGTCCTACGAGCAGTACTTC.

The CDR3 coding sequence is TGCAGCAGGGGCCGCCAAGAGACCCAGTACTTC. Protein product: CSRGRQETQYF. The V and J genes are TRBV20-1 and TRBJ2-5, with D perhaps matching TRBD1 (6 bases). Looked up from germline, CDR1 is DFQATT and CDR2 is SNEGSKA (reference sequence). The CDR3 is 11 residues long.

CDR3 DNA sequence: TGTGCCAGTAGAGATTCTAGCGTCTACTCCTACGAGCAGTACTTC. It specifies CASRDSSVYSYEQYF. The chain is built from TRBV19 and TRBJ2-7, with D perhaps matching TRBD2 (6 bases). V gave up 6 bases and J gave up 0 bases, with 15 bases separating them. Per germline, CDR1 LNHDA and CDR2 SQIVND (reference sequence). The CDR3 has 15 residues.

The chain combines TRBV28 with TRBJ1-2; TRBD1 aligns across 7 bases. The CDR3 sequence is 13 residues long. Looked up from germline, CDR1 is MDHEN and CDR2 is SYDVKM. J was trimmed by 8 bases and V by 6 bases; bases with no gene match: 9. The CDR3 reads CASRLEGARGYTF. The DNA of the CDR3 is TGTGCCAGCAGACTAGAGGGGGCACGCGGCTACACCTTC.

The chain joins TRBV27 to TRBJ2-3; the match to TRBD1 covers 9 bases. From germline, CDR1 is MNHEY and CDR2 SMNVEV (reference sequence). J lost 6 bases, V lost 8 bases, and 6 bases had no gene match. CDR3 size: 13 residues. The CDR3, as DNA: TGTGCCAGCCACCCCACAGGGGGCGATACGCAGTATTTT. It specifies CASHPTGGDTQYF.

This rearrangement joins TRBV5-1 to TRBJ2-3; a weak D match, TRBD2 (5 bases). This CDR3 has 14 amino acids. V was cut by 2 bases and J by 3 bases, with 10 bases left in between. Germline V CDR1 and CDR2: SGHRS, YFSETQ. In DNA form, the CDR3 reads TGCGCCAGCAGCTTCGGGATTAAAACAGATACGCAGTATTTT. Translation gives CASSFGIKTDTQYF.

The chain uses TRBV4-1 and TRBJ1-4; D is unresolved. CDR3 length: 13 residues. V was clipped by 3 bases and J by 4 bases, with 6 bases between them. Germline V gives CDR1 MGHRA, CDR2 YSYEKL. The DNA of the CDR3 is TGCGCCAGCAGCCAGCTAGTTAATGAAAAACTGTTTTTT. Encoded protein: CASSQLVNEKLFF.

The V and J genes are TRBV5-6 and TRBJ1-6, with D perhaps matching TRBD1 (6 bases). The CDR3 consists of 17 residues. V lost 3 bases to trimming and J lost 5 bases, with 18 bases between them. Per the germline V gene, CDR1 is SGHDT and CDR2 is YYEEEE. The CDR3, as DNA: TGTGCCAGCAGCTCGATACCCGGGACAAAGAATAATTCACCCCTCCACTTT. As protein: CASSSIPGTKNNSPLHF.

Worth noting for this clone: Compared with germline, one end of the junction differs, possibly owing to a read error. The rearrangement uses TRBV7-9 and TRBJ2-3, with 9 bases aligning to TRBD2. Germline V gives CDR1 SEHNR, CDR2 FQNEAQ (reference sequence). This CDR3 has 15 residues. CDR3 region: CASSIAGALTDTQYF. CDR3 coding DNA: TGTGCCAGCAGCATAGCGGGGGCCCTCACAGATACGCAGTATTTT.

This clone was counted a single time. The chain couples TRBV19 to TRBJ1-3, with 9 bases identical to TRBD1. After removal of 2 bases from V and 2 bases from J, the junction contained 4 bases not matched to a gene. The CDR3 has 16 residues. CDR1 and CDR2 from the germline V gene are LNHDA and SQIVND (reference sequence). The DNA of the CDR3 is TGTGCCAGTAGTATACAACAGGGGGCGCCTGGAAACACCATATATTTT. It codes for CASSIQQGAPGNTIYF.

CDR3: CASTGTGPNTEAFF. The DNA for the CDR3 is TGTGCCAGCACCGGGACAGGTCCTAACACTGAAGCTTTCTTT. The gene calls are TRBV2 and TRBJ1-1; 8 bases fit TRBD1. The V and J ends lost 7 bases and 2 bases, in that order; junction bases with no gene match: 6. CDR1 and CDR2 (germline): SNHLY, FYNNEI. The CDR3 extends over 14 amino acids.

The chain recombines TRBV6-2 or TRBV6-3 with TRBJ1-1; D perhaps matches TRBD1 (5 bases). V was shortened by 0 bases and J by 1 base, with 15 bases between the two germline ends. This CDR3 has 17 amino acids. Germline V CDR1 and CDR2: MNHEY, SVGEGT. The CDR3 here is CASSYSGTERRNTEAFF. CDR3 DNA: TGTGCCAGCAGTTACTCTGGGACTGAAAGGAGGAACACTGAAGCTTTCTTT.

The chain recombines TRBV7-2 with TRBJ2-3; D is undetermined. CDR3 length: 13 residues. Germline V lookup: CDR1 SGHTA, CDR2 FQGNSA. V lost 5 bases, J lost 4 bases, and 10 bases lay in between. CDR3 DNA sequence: TGTGCCAGCAGCGACGGAGCGTCAGATACGCAGTATTTT. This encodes CASSDGASDTQYF.

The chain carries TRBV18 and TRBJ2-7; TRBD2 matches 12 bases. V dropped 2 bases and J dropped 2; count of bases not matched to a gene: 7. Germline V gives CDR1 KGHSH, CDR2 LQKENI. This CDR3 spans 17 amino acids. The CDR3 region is CASSPGLAGGATYEQYF. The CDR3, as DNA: TGTGCCAGCTCACCAGGCCTAGCGGGGGGGGCAACCTACGAGCAGTACTTC. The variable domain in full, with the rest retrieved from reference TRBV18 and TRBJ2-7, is NAGVMQNPRHLVRRRGQEARLRCSPMKGHSHVYWYRQLPEEGLKFMVYLQKENIIDESGMPKERFSAEFPKEGPSILRIQQVVRGDSAAYFCASSPGLAGGATYEQYFGPGTRLTVT.

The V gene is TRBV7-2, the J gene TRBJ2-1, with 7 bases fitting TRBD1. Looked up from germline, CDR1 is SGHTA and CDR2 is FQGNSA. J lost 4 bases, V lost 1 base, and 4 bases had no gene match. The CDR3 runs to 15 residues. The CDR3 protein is CASSLGQGPYNEQFF. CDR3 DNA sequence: TGTGCCAGCAGCTTAGGACAGGGCCCTTACAATGAGCAGTTCTTC.

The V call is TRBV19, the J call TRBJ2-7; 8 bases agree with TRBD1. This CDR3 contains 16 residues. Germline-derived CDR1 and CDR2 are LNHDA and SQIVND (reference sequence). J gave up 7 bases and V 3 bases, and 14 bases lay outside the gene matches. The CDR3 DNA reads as TGTGCCAGTAGTATTGGACAGGGTAGCTCCTTCCGGGAGCAGTACTTC. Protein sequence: CASSIGQGSSFREQYF. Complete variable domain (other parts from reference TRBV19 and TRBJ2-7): DGGITQSPKYLFRKEGQNVTLSCEQNLNHDAMYWYRQDPGQGLRLIYYSQIVNDFQKGDIAEGYSVSREKKESFPLTVTSAQKNPTAFYLCASSIGQGSSFREQYFGPGTRLTVT.

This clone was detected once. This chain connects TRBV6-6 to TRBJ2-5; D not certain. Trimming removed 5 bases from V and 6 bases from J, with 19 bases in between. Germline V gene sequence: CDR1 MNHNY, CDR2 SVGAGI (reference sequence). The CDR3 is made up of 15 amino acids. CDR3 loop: CASSPSLGTLKTQYF. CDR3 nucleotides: TGTGCCAGCAGTCCAAGCCTAGGCACCCTAAAGACCCAGTACTTC.